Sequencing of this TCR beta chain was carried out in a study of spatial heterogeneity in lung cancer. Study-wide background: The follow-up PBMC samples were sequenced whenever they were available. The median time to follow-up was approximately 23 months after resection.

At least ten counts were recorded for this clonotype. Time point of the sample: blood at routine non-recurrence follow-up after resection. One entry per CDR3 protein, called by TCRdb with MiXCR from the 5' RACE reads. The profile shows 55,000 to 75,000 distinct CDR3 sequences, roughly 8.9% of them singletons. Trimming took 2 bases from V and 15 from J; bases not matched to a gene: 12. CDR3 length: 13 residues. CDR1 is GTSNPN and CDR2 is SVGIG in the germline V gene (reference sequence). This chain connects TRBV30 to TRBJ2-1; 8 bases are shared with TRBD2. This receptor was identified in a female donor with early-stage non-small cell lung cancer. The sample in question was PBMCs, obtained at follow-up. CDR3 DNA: TGTGCCTGGAGTAAGTCGGAAAGCGGGAGTTCGTTCTTC. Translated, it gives CAWSKSESGSSFF.